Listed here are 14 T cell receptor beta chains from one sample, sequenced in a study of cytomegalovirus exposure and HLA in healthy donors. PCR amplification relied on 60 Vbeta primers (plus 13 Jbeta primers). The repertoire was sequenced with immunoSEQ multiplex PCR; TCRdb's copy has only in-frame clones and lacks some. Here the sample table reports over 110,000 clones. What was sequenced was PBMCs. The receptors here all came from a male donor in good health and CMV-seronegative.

This CDR3 reads CASSRTTVARGYTF. As DNA, the CDR3 is TGTGCCAGCAGCCGAACCACAGTGGCAAGGGGCTACACCTTC. This chain uses TRBV9 with TRBJ1-2; D is ambiguous. Trimming removed 4 bases from V and 8 bases from J, with 18 bases in between. The CDR3 spans 14 residues. In germline, CDR1 is SGDLS, CDR2 YYNGEE. Full variable domain (rest looked up from reference TRBV9 and TRBJ1-2): DSGVTQTPKHLITATGQRVTLRCSPRSGDLSVYWYQQSLDQGLQFLIQYYNGEERAKGNILERFSAQQFPDLHSELNLSSLELGDSALYFCASSRTTVARGYTFGSGTRLTVV.

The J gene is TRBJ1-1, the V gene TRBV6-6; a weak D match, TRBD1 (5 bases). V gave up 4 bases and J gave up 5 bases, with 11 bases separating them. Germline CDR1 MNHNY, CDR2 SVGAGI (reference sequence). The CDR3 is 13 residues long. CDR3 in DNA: TGTGCCAGCAGTTCCATGGGGGGAACTGAAGCTTTCTTT. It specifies CASSSMGGTEAFF.

The CDR3: CASSLGLAGGRSYNEQFF. The CDR3 nucleotides read TGTGCCAGTAGTCTAGGACTAGCGGGGGGCAGGTCCTACAATGAGCAGTTCTTC. The chain is built from TRBV19 and TRBJ2-1, with 14 bases aligning to TRBD2. V lost 5 bases to trimming and J lost 1 base; unmatched junction nucleotides: 7. Germline CDR1 and CDR2: LNHDA and SQIVND (reference sequence). This CDR3 spans 18 amino acids.

The CDR3 here is CASSLRGTYEQYF. CDR3 coding DNA: TGTGCCAGCAGCTTAAGGGGGACCTACGAGCAGTACTTC. The genes are TRBV7-2 and TRBJ2-7; the D gene is possibly TRBD1 (6 bases). Per germline, CDR1 SGHTA and CDR2 FQGNSA. V was cut by 2 bases and J by 2 bases, with 7 bases left in between. This CDR3 comprises 13 residues.

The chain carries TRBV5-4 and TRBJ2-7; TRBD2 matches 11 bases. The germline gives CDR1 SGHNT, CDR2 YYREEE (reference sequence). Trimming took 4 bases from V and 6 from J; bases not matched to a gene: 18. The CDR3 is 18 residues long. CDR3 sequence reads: CASSRGGLAGGKSGEQYF. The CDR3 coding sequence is TGTGCCAGCAGCCGGGGAGGGCTAGCGGGAGGCAAATCGGGCGAGCAGTACTTC.

CDR3 in DNA: TGCGCCAGCAGCCTGATAGCGGGACTAGCGGGAGTAGGACAAGAGACCCAGTACTTC. Its protein product is CASSLIAGLAGVGQETQYF. The V and J genes are TRBV5-1 and TRBJ2-5; 14 bases are shared with TRBD2. Germline assignment: CDR1 SGHRS and CDR2 YFSETQ. This CDR3 has 19 amino acids. V lost 4 bases to trimming and J lost 2 bases; unmatched junction nucleotides: 13.

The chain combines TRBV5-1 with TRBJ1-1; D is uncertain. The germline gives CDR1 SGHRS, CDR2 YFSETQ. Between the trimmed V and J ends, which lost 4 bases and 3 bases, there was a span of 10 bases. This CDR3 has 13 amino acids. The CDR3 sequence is CASSPSGYTEAFF. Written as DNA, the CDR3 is TGCGCCAGCAGCCCGTCCGGTTACACTGAAGCTTTCTTT. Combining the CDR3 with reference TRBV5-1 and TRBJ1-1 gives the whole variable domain KAGVTQTPRYLIKTRGQQVTLSCSPISGHRSVSWYQQTPGQGLQFLFEYFSETQRNKGNFPGRFSGRQFSNSRSEMNVSTLELGDSALYLCASSPSGYTEAFFGQGTRLTVV.

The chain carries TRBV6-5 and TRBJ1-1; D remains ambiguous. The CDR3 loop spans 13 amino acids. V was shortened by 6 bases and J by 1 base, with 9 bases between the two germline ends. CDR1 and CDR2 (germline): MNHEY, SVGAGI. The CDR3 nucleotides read TGTGCCAGCAGACTCGCGGCGAACACTGAAGCTTTCTTT. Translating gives CASRLAANTEAFF.

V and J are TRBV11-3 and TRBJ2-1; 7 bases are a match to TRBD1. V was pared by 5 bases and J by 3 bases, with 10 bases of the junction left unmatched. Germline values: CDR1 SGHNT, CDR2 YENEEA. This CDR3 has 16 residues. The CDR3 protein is CASSPGTEIRYNEQFF. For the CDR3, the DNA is TGTGCCAGCAGCCCAGGGACAGAGATTCGCTACAATGAGCAGTTCTTC.

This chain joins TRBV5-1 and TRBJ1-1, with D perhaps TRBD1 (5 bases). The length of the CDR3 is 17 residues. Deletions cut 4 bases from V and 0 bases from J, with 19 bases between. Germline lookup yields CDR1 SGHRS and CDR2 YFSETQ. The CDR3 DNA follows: TGCGCCAGCAGCCTCCGAATCCGAGACAGATTGAACACTGAAGCTTTCTTT. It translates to CASSLRIRDRLNTEAFF.

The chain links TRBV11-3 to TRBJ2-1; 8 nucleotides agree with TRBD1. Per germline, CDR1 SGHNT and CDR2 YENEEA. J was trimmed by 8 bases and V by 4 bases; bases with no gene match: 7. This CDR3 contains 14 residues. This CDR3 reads CASSSGQGIDEQFF. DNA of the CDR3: TGTGCCAGCAGCTCCGGACAGGGTATAGATGAGCAGTTCTTC.

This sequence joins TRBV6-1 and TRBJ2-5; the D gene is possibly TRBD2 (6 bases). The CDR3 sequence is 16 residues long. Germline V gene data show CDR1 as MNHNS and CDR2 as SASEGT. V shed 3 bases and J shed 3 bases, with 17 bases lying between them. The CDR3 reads CASSDPDYPREETQYF. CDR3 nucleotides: TGTGCCAGCAGTGACCCGGACTACCCGAGGGAAGAGACCCAGTACTTC.

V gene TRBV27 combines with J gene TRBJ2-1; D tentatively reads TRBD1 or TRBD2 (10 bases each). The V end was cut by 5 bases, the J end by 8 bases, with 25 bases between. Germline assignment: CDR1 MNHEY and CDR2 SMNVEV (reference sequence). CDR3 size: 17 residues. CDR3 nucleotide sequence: TGTGCCAGCAGTCTCAGGACAGGGGGAAGCGGGAGGGATGAGCAGTTCTTC. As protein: CASSLRTGGSGRDEQFF.

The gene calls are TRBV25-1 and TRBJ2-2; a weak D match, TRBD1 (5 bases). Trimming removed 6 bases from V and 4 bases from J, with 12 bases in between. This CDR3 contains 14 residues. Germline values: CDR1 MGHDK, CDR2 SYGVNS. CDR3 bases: TGTGCCAGCAGGGACGACAGATCCACCGGGGAGCTGTTTTTT. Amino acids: CASRDDRSTGELFF.